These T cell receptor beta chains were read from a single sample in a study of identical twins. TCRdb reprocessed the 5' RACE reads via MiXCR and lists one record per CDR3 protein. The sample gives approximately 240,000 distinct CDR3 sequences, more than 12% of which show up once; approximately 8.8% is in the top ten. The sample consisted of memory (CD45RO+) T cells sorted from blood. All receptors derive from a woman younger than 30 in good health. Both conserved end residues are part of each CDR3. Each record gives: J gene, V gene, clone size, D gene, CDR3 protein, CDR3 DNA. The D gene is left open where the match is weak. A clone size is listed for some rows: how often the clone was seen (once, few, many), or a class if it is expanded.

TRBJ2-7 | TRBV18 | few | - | CASSRGRGEQYF | TGTGCCAGCTCCCGCGGTAGGGGCGAGCAGTACTTC
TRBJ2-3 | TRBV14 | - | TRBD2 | CASSQGLAWGTDTQYF | TGTGCCAGCAGCCAGGGACTAGCGTGGGGCACAGATACGCAGTATTTT
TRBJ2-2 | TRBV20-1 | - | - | CSARVPGGRETGELFF | TGCAGTGCTAGGGTCCCCGGGGGCAGAGAGACCGGGGAGCTGTTTTTT
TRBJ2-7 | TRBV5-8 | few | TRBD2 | CASSLGGSRSYEQYF | TGTGCCAGCAGCTTGGGCGGGAGCAGGTCCTACGAGCAGTACTTC
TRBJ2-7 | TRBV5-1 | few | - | CASSLEQGRYEQYF | TGCGCCAGCAGCTTGGAACAGGGGAGGTACGAGCAGTACTTC
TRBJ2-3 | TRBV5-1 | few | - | CASSLGLKFTDTQYF | TGCGCCAGCAGCCTCGGACTAAAGTTCACAGATACGCAGTATTTT
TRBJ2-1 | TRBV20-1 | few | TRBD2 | CSAVPLAGDNEQFF | TGCAGTGCCGTCCCACTAGCGGGAGATAATGAGCAGTTCTTC
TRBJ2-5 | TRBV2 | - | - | CASRGDFFQETQYF | TGTGCCAGCAGAGGGGACTTCTTCCAAGAGACCCAGTACTTC
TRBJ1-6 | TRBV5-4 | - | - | CASSLGSAGNSPLHF | TGTGCCAGCAGCTTGGGGAGCGCGGGTAATTCACCCCTCCACTTT
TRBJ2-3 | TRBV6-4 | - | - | CASSEEGGTDTQYF | TGTGCCAGCAGTGAAGAGGGCGGCACAGATACGCAGTATTTT
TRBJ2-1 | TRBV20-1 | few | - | CSARRKLVRHNEQFF | TGCAGTGCTAGAAGAAAACTAGTTCGACACAATGAGCAGTTCTTC
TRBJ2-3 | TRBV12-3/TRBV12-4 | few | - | CASSHPRGKVADTQYF | TGTGCCAGCAGCCACCCTCGGGGGAAAGTAGCAGATACGCAGTATTTT
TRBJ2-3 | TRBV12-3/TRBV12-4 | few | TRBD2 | CASSDSGRAPDTQYF | TGTGCCAGCAGTGACAGCGGGAGGGCCCCAGATACGCAGTATTTT
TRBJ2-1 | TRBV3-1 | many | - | CASSQGTRIEQFF | TGTGCCAGCAGCCAAGGTACTAGAATTGAGCAGTTCTTC
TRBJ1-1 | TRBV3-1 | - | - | CASSLLGSRTFF | TGTGCCAGCAGCCTCCTCGGGTCCCGAACTTTCTTT
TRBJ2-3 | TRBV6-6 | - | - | CASTQTGDTQYF | TGTGCCAGCACCCAGACTGGAGATACGCAGTATTTT
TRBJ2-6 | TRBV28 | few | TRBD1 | CASRTGGAGANVLTF | TGTGCCAGCAGGACAGGGGGCGCTGGGGCCAACGTCCTGACTTTC
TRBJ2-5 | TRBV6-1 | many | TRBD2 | CASSPFSGGEETQYF | TGTGCCAGCAGTCCCTTTAGCGGGGGAGAAGAGACCCAGTACTTC
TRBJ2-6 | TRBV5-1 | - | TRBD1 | CASSLAQGASSGANVLTF | TGCGCCAGCAGCTTGGCTCAGGGGGCTTCTTCTGGGGCCAACGTCCTGACTTTC
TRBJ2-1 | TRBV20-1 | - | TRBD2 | CSARDPGLAGAVEQFF | TGCAGTGCTAGAGATCCGGGATTAGCGGGAGCGGTTGAGCAGTTCTTC
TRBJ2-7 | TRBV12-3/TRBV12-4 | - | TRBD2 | CASRRGLEAGEQYF | TGTGCCAGCAGGCGGGGACTAGAGGCTGGGGAGCAGTACTTC
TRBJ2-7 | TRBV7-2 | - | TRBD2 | CASSLESAGGPVYEQYF | TGTGCCAGCAGCTTGGAGTCAGCGGGAGGGCCAGTTTACGAGCAGTACTTC
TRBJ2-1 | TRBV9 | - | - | CASSVVAVMGNEQFF | TGTGCCAGCAGCGTAGTAGCGGTGATGGGCAATGAGCAGTTCTTC
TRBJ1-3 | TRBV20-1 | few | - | CSGEAGGNTIYF | TGCAGTGGAGAGGCAGGGGGAAACACCATATATTTT
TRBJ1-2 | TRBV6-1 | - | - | CASSGTPFDGYTF | TGTGCCAGCTCCGGGACTCCCTTCGATGGCTACACCTTC
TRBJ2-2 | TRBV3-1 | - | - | CASRDTGELFF | TGTGCCAGCAGGGACACCGGGGAGCTGTTTTTT
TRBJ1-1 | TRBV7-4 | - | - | CASSLSHTGHWNTEAFF | TGTGCCAGCAGCCTCAGCCATACGGGACACTGGAACACTGAAGCTTTCTTT
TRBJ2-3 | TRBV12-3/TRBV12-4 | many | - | CASSLGGRPVHTQYF | TGTGCCAGCAGTTTAGGGGGGCGCCCCGTACATACGCAGTATTTT
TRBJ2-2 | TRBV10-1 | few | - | CASSEERTTNTGELFF | TGCGCCAGCAGTGAGGAGAGGACTACGAACACCGGGGAGCTGTTTTTT
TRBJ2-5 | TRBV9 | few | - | CASSPPDGRETQYF | TGTGCCAGCAGCCCCCCCGACGGGAGAGAGACCCAGTACTTC
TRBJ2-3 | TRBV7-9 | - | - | CASTAPPTDTQYF | TGTGCCAGCACCGCCCCCCCTACAGATACGCAGTATTTT
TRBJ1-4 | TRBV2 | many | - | CASSGQDYGEKLFF | TGTGCCAGCAGTGGACAGGACTACGGGGAAAAACTGTTTTTT
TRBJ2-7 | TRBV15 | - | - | CATSREARPEQYF | TGTGCCACCAGCAGAGAGGCAAGGCCCGAGCAGTACTTC
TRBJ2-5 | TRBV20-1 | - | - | CSARQERLYF | TGCAGTGCTAGACAGGAACGCCTTTACTTC